Below, 8 T cell receptor beta chains from the same sample are listed, as sequenced in a study of cytomegalovirus exposure and HLA in healthy donors. TCRdb's table, derived via immunoSEQ multiplex PCR, lists solely in-frame clones and lacks some. The sample includes 160,000 or so clones, around 90% seen only once; the top ten take about 3%. Source material: PBMCs. All receptors come from a man aged 18 to 29 in good health and CMV-seronegative.

This sequence joins TRBV27 and TRBJ2-1; 10 bases are shared with TRBD2. CDR3 length equals 14 residues. Per the germline V gene, CDR1 is MNHEY and CDR2 is SMNVEV (reference sequence). Trimming cost V 6 bases and J 4 bases; bases outside gene matches: 3. The CDR3 loop reads CASSLSGRYNEQFF. In nucleotides, the CDR3 is TGTGCCAGCAGCCTTAGCGGGAGGTACAATGAGCAGTTCTTC.

This clone was observed a single time. The rearrangement uses TRBV27 and TRBJ1-1, with 9 bases lining up with TRBD1. This CDR3 comprises 17 residues. V lost 1 base to trimming and J lost 1 base; unmatched junction nucleotides: 7. Germline assignment: CDR1 MNHEY and CDR2 SMNVEV (reference sequence). The CDR3 coding sequence is TGTGCCAGCAGTTTATGGGGACAGGGCGCTAGGAACACTGAAGCTTTCTTT. This translates into CASSLWGQGARNTEAFF.

The chain employs TRBV4-2 and TRBJ2-7; D is perhaps TRBD1 (6 bases). The CDR3 is made up of 14 amino acids. Germline V gene lookup returns CDR1 LGHNA and CDR2 YNFKEQ. Trimming stripped 5 bases from V and 2 bases from J, with 13 bases between. The CDR3 sequence is CASSYTTGTYEQYV. In DNA, the CDR3 is TGTGCCAGCAGCTACACGACAGGCACCTACGAGCAGTACGTC.

The gene calls are TRBV29-1 and TRBJ2-1, with unresolved D. This CDR3 region has 12 residues. V gave up 3 bases and J gave up 7 bases, with 10 bases separating them. In germline, CDR1 is SQVTM, CDR2 ANQGSEA. The CDR3 DNA reads as TGCAGCGTTGAGTCAGGTTTTAATGAGCAGTTCTTC. Translating it yields CSVESGFNEQFF.

This chain joins TRBV11-3 and TRBJ2-2; TRBD2 agrees at 8 bases. The CDR3 runs to 15 residues. Germline V lookup: CDR1 SGHNT, CDR2 YENEEA. V shed 4 bases, J shed 0 bases, and the junction held 1 base outside the gene matches. For the CDR3, the DNA is TGTGCCAGCAGCTCCGGGGGGGCGAACACCGGGGAGCTGTTTTTT. This encodes CASSSGGANTGELFF.

The chain uses TRBV11-2 and TRBJ1-2; D uncertain. The CDR3 length is 15 residues. Germline assignment: CDR1 SGHAT and CDR2 FQNNGV. V shed 0 bases and J shed 4 bases, with 12 bases lying between them. The CDR3: CASSLDRSPSYGYTF. CDR3 bases: TGTGCCAGCAGCTTAGATCGCTCCCCCAGCTATGGCTACACCTTC. The full variable domain, rest sourced from reference TRBV11-2 and TRBJ1-2, is EAGVAQSPRYKIIEKRQSVAFWCNPISGHATLYWYQQILGQGPKLLIQFQNNGVVDDSQLPKDRFSAERLKGVDSTLKIQPAKLEDSAVYLCASSLDRSPSYGYTFGSGTRLTVV.

The chain has TRBV5-1 and TRBJ2-2; 12 positions agree with TRBD2. CDR1 is SGHRS and CDR2 is YFSETQ in the germline V gene. The V gene end was trimmed by 7 bases and the J gene end by 6 bases; junction bases not matched to a gene: 16. This CDR3 contains 18 residues. The CDR3 sequence: CASSSQPGTSGWAGELFF. The CDR3 nucleotides are TGCGCCAGCTCCTCTCAACCCGGGACTAGCGGGTGGGCCGGGGAGCTGTTTTTT.

CDR3 bases: TGTGCCAGCAGTGAAGCGCAGGGGGCGTTCTACGAGCAGTACGTC. The encoded protein is CASSEAQGAFYEQYV. The rearrangement uses TRBV2 and TRBJ2-7; 8 bases line up with TRBD1. The CDR3 is made up of 15 amino acids. V was clipped by 0 bases and J by 3 bases; unmatched bases: 4. Germline V gene sequence: CDR1 SNHLY, CDR2 FYNNEI.